This T cell receptor (beta chain) is drawn from a study of human T cells and chemical hapten exposure. Study-wide background: Donors were sensitized with 2% DPC on the upper inner arm. Weekly diphenylcyclopropenone doses were given to patients' scalps across the approximately 24-week study. The study, taken as a whole, reports: Expanded TCRs formed significantly more large CDR3 similarity clusters than controls.

Time point noted: pre-sensitization, week 0. Treatment: therapeutic diphenylcyclopropenone sensitization with weekly scalp DPC. The library attached unique molecular identifiers to individual cDNA molecules. TCRdb ran MiXCR on the RACE reads and lists one entry per CDR3 protein. Of more than 250,000 distinct CDR3 sequences listed, approximately 8.6% were seen once; the top ten hold under 2.5%. As to this clonotype: Its antigen is not identified.

V was cut by 0 bases and J by 5 bases, with 10 bases left in between. The length of the CDR3 is 14 residues. Germline lookup yields CDR1 SGHRS and CDR2 YFSETQ. The sample here was whole blood, taken in connection with sensitization to the hapten diphenylcyclopropenone (DPC). The sequence came from a woman aged 40 to 49 with alopecia areata. Some clones in this sample may be carry-over from other donors' samples. V is TRBV5-1 and J is TRBJ2-3; D might be TRBD2 (6 bases). The CDR3 coding sequence is TGCGCCAGCAGCTTGGCCGCGGGAAAAGATACGCAGTATTTT. Translating gives CASSLAAGKDTQYF.